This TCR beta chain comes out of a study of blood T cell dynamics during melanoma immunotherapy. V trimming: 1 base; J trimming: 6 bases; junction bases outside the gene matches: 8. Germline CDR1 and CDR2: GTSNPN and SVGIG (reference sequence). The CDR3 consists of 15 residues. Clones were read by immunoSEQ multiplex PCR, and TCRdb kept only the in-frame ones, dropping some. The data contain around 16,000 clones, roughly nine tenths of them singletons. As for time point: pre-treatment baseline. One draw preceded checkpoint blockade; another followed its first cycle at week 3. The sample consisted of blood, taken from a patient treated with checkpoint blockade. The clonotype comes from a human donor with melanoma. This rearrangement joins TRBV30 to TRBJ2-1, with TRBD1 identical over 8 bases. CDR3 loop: CAWSGAGTGGNEQFF. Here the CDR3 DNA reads TGTGCCTGGAGTGGGGCCGGGACAGGCGGCAATGAGCAGTTCTTC.